The TCR beta chain described here comes from a study of blood T cell repertoires in COVID-19. On the study more broadly: Samples taken during acute and convalescent COVID-19 were collected in the United States, Italy and Spain. PBMCs, B-cell-depleted T cells, or T cells provided the cDNA or gDNA that made up the material.

This table comes from immunoSEQ multiplex PCR, and its TCRdb copy is limited to in-frame clones, with some not included. The sample has fewer than 200,000 clones, roughly 70% seen once. Per germline, CDR1 SGHTS and CDR2 YDEGEE. The CDR3 sequence is 15 residues long. Trimming removed 0 bases at V and 3 bases at J, with 11 bases between. The source material was peripheral blood. The rearrangement joins TRBV5-8 to TRBJ2-3; D is possibly TRBD1 (5 bases). The clonotype was recovered from a woman older than 75 with acute or convalescent COVID-19. CDR3 sequence (DNA): TGTGCCAGCAGCTTGGGGGGCAGCCGAACAGATACGCAGTATTTT. Its translation is CASSLGGSRTDTQYF.